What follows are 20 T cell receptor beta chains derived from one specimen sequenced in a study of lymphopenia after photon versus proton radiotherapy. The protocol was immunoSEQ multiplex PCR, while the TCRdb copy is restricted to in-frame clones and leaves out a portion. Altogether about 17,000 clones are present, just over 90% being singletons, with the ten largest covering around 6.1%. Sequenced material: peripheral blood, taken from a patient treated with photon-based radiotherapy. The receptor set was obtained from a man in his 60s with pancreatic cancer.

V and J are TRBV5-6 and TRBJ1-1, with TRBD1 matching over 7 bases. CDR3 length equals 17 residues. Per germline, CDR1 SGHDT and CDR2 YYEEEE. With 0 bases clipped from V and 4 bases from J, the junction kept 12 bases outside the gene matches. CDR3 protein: CASSLVGRRGYGTEAFF. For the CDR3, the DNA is TGTGCCAGCAGCTTGGTGGGGCGCAGGGGGTATGGCACTGAAGCTTTCTTT. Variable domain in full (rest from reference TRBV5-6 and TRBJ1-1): DAGVTQSPTHLIKTRGQQVTLRCSPKSGHDTVSWYQQALGQGPQFIFQYYEEEERQRGNFPDRFSGHQFPNYSSELNVNALLLGDSALYLCASSLVGRRGYGTEAFFGQGTRLTVV.

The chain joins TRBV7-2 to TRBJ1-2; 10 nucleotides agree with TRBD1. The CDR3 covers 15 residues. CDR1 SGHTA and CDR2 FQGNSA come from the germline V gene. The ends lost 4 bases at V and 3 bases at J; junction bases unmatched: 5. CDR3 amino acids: CASSSGDRGYYGYTF. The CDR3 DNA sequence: TGTGCCAGCAGCTCCGGGGACAGGGGATACTATGGCTACACCTTC.

The CDR3 DNA sequence: TGTGCCAGCAGCCAACCGCGGGGGGCGCACAACAATGAGCAGTTCTTC. It translates to CASSQPRGAHNNEQFF. The chain carries TRBV14 and TRBJ2-1; 8 nucleotides align to TRBD2. The CDR3 contains 16 residues. Germline V lookup: CDR1 SGHDN, CDR2 FVKESK. V lost 2 bases and J lost 5; bases outside the gene matches: 8.

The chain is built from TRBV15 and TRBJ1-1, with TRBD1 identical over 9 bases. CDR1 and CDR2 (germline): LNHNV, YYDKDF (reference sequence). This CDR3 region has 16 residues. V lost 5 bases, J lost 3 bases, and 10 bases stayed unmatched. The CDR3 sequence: CATSARDRDEYTEAFF. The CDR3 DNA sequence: TGTGCCACCAGCGCCCGGGACAGGGATGAATACACTGAAGCTTTCTTT.

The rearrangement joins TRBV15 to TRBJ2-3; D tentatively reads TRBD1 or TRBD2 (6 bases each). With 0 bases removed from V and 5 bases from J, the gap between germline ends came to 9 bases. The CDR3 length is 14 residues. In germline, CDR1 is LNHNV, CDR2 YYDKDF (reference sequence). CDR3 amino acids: CATSREGGIDTQYF. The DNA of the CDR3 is TGTGCCACCAGCAGAGAAGGGGGGATAGATACGCAGTATTTT.

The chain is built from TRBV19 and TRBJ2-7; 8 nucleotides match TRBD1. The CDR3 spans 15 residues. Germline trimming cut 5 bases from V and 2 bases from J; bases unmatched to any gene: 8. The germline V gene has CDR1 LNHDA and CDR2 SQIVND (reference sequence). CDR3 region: CASSPTTGGTYEQYF. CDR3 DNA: TGTGCCAGTAGTCCTACAACAGGGGGAACCTACGAGCAGTACTTC.

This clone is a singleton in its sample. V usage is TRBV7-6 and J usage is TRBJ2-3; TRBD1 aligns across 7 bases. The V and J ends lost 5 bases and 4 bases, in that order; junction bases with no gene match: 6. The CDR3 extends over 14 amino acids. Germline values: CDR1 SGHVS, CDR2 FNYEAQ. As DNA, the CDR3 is TGTGCCAGCAGCGTGAGACAGGGTTCAGATACGCAGTATTTT. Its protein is CASSVRQGSDTQYF.

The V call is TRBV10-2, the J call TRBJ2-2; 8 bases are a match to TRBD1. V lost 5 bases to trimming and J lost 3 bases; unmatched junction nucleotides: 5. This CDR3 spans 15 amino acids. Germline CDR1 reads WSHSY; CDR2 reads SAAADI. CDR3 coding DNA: TGCGCCAGCAGTCGACAGGGGCCCTACACCGGGGAGCTGTTTTTT. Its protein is CASSRQGPYTGELFF.

CDR3 sequence: CASNIGANTEAFF. The CDR3 bases are TGCGCCAGCAACATCGGGGCCAACACTGAAGCTTTCTTT. The rearrangement links TRBV5-1 to TRBJ1-1; maybe TRBD1 (5 bases). Trimming removed 6 bases at V and 2 bases at J, with 11 bases between. This CDR3 has 13 amino acids. Germline V gene data show CDR1 as SGHRS and CDR2 as YFSETQ. The variable domain in full, completed from reference TRBV5-1 and TRBJ1-1, reads KAGVTQTPRYLIKTRGQQVTLSCSPISGHRSVSWYQQTPGQGLQFLFEYFSETQRNKGNFPGRFSGRQFSNSRSEMNVSTLELGDSALYLCASNIGANTEAFFGQGTRLTVV.

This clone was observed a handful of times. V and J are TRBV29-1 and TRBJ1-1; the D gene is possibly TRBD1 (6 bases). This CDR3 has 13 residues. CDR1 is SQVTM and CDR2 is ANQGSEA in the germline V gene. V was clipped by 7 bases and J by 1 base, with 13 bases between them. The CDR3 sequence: CSAHRAANTEAFF. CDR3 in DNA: TGCAGCGCCCACAGGGCGGCGAACACTGAAGCTTTCTTT.

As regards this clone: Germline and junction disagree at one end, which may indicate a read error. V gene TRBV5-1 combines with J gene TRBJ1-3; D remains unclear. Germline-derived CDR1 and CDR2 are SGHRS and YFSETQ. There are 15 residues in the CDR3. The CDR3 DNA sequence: TGCGCCAGCAGCTTGGACGGGCGCTCTGGAAACGCCATATATTTT. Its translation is CASSLDGRSGNAIYF.

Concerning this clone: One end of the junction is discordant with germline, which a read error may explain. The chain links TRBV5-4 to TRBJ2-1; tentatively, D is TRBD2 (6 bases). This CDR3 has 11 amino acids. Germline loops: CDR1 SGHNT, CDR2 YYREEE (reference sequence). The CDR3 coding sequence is TGTGCCAGCACTATCGGGGGAAGTAGGGTCTTC. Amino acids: CASTIGGSRVF.

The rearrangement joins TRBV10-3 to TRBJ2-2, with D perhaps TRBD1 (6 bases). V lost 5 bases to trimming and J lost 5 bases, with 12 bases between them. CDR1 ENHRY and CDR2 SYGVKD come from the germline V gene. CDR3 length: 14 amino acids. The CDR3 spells CAISLTGQTGELFF. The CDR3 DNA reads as TGTGCCATCAGTCTAACCGGACAGACCGGGGAGCTGTTTTTT.

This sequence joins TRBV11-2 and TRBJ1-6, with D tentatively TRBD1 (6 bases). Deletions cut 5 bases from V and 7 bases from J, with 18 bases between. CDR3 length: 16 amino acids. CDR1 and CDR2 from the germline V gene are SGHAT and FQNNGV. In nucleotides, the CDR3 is TGTGCCAGCAGCGCAGAGGGGGGACGCCGAAATTCACCCCTCCACTTT. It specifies CASSAEGGRRNSPLHF. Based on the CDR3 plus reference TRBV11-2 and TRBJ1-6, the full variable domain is EAGVAQSPRYKIIEKRQSVAFWCNPISGHATLYWYQQILGQGPKLLIQFQNNGVVDDSQLPKDRFSAERLKGVDSTLKIQPAKLEDSAVYLCASSAEGGRRNSPLHFGNGTRLTVT.

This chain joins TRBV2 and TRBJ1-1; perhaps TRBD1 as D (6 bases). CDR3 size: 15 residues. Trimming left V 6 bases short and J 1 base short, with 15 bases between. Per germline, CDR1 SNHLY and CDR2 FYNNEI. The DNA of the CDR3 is TGTGCCAGCAGGAAGGGGGGCAGAGGGAACACTGAAGCTTTCTTT. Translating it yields CASRKGGRGNTEAFF.

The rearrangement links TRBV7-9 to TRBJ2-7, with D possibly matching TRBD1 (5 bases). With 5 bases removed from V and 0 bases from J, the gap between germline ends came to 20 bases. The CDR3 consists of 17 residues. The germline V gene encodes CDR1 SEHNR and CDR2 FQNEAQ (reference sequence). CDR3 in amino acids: CASSPSSVTALSYEQYF. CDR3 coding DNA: TGTGCCAGCAGCCCCTCGAGTGTGACAGCCCTCTCCTACGAGCAGTACTTC.

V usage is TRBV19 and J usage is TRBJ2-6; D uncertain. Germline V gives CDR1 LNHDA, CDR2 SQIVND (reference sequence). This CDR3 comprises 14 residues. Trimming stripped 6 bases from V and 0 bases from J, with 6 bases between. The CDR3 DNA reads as TGTGCCAGTAGCGACATCTCTGGGGCCAACGTCCTGACTTTC. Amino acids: CASSDISGANVLTF.

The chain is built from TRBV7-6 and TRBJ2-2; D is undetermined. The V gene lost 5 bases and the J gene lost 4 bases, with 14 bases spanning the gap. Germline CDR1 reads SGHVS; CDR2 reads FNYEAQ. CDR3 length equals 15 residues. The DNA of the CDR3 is TGTGCCAGCAGCAAGGACGGCCCGATCACCGGGGAGCTGTTTTTT. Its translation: CASSKDGPITGELFF.

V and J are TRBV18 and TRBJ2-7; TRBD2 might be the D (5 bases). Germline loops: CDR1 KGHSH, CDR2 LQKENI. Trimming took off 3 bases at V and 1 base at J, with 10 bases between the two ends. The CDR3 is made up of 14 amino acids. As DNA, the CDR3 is TGTGCCAGCTCACCTAACGGGGTTTCCTACGAGCAGTACTTC. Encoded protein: CASSPNGVSYEQYF.

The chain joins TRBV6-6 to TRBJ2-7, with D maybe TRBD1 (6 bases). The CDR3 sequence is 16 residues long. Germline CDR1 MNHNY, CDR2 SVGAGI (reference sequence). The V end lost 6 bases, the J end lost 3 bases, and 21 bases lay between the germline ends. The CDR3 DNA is TGTGCCAGCAGCCCCCTTTCGACAGGTCTGAACTACGAGCAGTACTTC. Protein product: CASSPLSTGLNYEQYF.